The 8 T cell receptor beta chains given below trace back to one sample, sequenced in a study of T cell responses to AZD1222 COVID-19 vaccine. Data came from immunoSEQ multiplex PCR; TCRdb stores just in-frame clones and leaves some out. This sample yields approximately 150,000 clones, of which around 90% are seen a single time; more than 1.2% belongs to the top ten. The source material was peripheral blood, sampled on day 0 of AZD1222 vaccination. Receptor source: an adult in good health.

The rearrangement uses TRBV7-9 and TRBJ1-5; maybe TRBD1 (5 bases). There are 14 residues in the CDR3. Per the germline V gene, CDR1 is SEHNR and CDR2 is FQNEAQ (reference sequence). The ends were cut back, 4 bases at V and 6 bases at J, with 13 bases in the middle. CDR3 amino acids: CASSSGGDAQPQHF. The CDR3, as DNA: TGTGCCAGCAGCTCGGGTGGGGACGCTCAGCCCCAGCATTTT.

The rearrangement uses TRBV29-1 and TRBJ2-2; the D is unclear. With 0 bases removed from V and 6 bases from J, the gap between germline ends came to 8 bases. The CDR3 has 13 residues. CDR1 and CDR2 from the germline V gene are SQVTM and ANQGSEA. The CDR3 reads CSVEEGPPGELFF. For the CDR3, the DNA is TGCAGCGTTGAAGAGGGTCCACCCGGGGAGCTGTTTTTT.

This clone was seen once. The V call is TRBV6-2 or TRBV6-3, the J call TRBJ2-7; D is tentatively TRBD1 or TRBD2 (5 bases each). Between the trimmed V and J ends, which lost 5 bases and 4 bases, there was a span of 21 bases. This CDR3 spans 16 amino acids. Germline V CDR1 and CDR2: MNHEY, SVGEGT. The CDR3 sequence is CASSAPGTPRKYEQYF. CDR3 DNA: TGTGCCAGCAGTGCACCCGGGACCCCACGAAAATACGAGCAGTACTTC.

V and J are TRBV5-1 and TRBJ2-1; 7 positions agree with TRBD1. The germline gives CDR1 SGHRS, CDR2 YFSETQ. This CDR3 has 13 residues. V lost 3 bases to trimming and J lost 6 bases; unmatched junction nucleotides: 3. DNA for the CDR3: TGCGCCAGCAGCTCCGGACAGGCCAATGAGCAGTTCTTC. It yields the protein CASSSGQANEQFF.

The CDR3 DNA is TGTGCCAGCAGCTGGCAGGGGGGGCCCGGCACCGGGGAGCTGTTTTTT. Protein sequence: CASSWQGGPGTGELFF. V is TRBV7-8 and J is TRBJ2-2; tentatively, D is TRBD1 or TRBD2 (7 bases each). The germline gives CDR1 SGHVS, CDR2 FQNEAQ. This CDR3 contains 16 residues. V gave up 4 bases and J gave up 4 bases, with 16 bases separating them. Variable domain in full (rest from reference TRBV7-8 and TRBJ2-2): GAGVSQSPRYKVAKRGQDVALRCDPISGHVSLFWYQQALGQGPEFLTYFQNEAQLDKSGLPSDRFFAERPEGSVSTLKIQRTQQEDSAVYLCASSWQGGPGTGELFFGEGSRLTVL.

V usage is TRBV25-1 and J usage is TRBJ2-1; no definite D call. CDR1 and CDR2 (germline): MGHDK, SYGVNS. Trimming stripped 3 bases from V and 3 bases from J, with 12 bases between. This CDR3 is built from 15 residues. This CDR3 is CASSDGHPSYNEQFF. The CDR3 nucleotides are TGTGCCAGCAGTGACGGCCACCCGAGCTACAATGAGCAGTTCTTC. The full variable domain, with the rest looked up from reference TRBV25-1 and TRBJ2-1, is EADIYQTPRYLVIGTGKKITLECSQTMGHDKMYWYQQDPGMELHLIHYSYGVNSTEKGDLSSESTVSRIRTEHFPLTLESARPSHTSQYLCASSDGHPSYNEQFFGPGTRLTVL.

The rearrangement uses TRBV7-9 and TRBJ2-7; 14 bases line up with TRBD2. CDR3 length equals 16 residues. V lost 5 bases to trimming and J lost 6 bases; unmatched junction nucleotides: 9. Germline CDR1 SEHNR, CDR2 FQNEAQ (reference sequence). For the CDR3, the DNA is TGTGCCAGCAGCCAGCGACTAGCGGGAGGGCCGGGCGAGCAGTACTTC. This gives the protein CASSQRLAGGPGEQYF.

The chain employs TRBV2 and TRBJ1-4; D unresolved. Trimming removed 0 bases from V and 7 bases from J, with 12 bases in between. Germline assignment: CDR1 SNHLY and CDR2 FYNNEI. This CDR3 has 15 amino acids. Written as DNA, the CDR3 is TGTGCCAGCAGTGAAGCCGGGGTTCCGGGTGAAAAACTGTTTTTT. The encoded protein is CASSEAGVPGEKLFF. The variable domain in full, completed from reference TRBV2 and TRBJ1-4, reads EPEVTQTPSHQVTQMGQEVILRCVPISNHLYFYWYRQILGQKVEFLVSFYNNEISEKSEIFDDQFSVERPDGSNFTLKIRSTKLEDSAMYFCASSEAGVPGEKLFFGSGTQLSVL.